The 19 T cell receptor beta chains presented below share a single source sample, sequenced in a study of response to subunit inactivated influenza vaccine. TCRdb used MiXCR to reprocess the RT-PCR reads, holding one entry per CDR3 protein. The sample yields fewer than 750,000 distinct CDR3 sequences, 11% to 15% seen once. The source material was PBMCs from blood, sampled roughly 13 days after vaccination. The receptor set was obtained from a man aged 50-59 years who received an inactivated influenza vaccine.

Comments on this clonotype: At one of its ends the junction is not consistent with the germline gene, which may arise from a read error. V gene TRBV9 combines with J gene TRBJ1-2, with no clear D. This CDR3 has 11 residues. Germline V gene sequence: CDR1 SGDLS, CDR2 YYNGEE. In DNA, the CDR3 is TGTTCCAGCAGTAGGGAGGCTGGCTACACCTTC. This gives the protein CSSSREAGYTF.

This clonotype was observed a few times. This chain uses TRBV11-2 with TRBJ2-1, with 11 bases matching TRBD2. With 2 bases clipped from V and 8 bases from J, the junction kept 8 bases outside the gene matches. The germline CDR1 and CDR2 sequences are SGHAT and FQNNGV. The CDR3 spans 16 residues. CDR3 sequence (DNA): TGTGCCAGCAGCTTATTCGGGACTAGCGGCGTCGATGAGCAGTTCTTC. It codes for CASSLFGTSGVDEQFF.

V and J are TRBV20-1 and TRBJ2-7; TRBD2 matches 15 bases. V lost 5 bases, J lost 2 bases, and 7 bases stayed unmatched. The CDR3 covers 16 residues. Germline CDR1 is DFQATT and CDR2 is SNEGSKA (reference sequence). CDR3 in DNA: TGCAGTGCTCCCGGGACTAGCGGGAGGATCGCCTACGAGCAGTACTTC. It specifies CSAPGTSGRIAYEQYF.

The chain has TRBV6-2 or TRBV6-3 and TRBJ2-1; 8 bases align to TRBD1. Per the germline V gene, CDR1 is MNHEY and CDR2 is SVGEGT. The CDR3 extends over 14 amino acids. Unmatched junction bases numbered 6, after V lost 6 bases and J lost 5 bases. The CDR3 DNA reads as TGTGCCAGCAGCCGGGACAGGTCCAACAATGAGCAGTTCTTC. This translates into CASSRDRSNNEQFF.

This clonotype came up a few times. The J gene is TRBJ1-4, the V gene TRBV27; 9 positions match TRBD1. J gave up 8 bases and V 5 bases, and 18 bases lay outside the gene matches. The CDR3 length is 18 residues. Looked up from germline, CDR1 is MNHEY and CDR2 is SMNVEV (reference sequence). CDR3 sequence: CASSQSYLPGQGREKLFF. Written as DNA, the CDR3 is TGTGCCAGCAGTCAGTCCTACCTTCCGGGACAGGGTCGGGAAAAACTGTTTTTT.

The chain has TRBV11-2 and TRBJ2-7, with D uncertain. Germline values: CDR1 SGHAT, CDR2 FQNNGV. CDR3 length: 14 amino acids. V dropped 1 base and J dropped 3 bases, with 10 bases sitting between them. The CDR3 region is CASSLVTNRYEQYF. Here the CDR3 DNA reads TGTGCCAGCAGCTTAGTTACAAACCGCTACGAGCAGTACTTC. The whole variable domain, filled in from reference TRBV11-2 and TRBJ2-7, reads EAGVAQSPRYKIIEKRQSVAFWCNPISGHATLYWYQQILGQGPKLLIQFQNNGVVDDSQLPKDRFSAERLKGVDSTLKIQPAKLEDSAVYLCASSLVTNRYEQYFGPGTRLTVT.

This clonotype was recorded many times. The chain links TRBV20-1 to TRBJ2-7, with D perhaps matching TRBD1 (5 bases). There are 14 residues in the CDR3. V was pared by 0 bases and J by 4 bases, with 13 bases between. The germline CDR1 and CDR2 sequences are DFQATT and SNEGSKA (reference sequence). CDR3 in amino acids: CSARDHQGVYEQYF. The CDR3 region has the DNA TGCAGTGCTAGAGATCATCAGGGCGTATACGAGCAGTACTTC.

This clonotype was detected a few times. The rearrangement links TRBV11-2 to TRBJ1-1; TRBD1 matches 11 bases. This CDR3 is built from 14 residues. Germline V gives CDR1 SGHAT, CDR2 FQNNGV. Germline trimming cut 4 bases from V and 3 bases from J; bases unmatched to any gene: 1. CDR3: CASSWTGGYTEAFF. For the CDR3, the DNA is TGTGCCAGCAGCTGGACAGGGGGCTACACTGAAGCTTTCTTT.

The rearrangement links TRBV28 to TRBJ2-7; 13 bases line up with TRBD2. This CDR3 has 17 residues. Looked up from germline, CDR1 is MDHEN and CDR2 is SYDVKM. J was trimmed by 0 bases and V by 4 bases; bases with no gene match: 6. The CDR3 sequence: CASSSLGLAGTSYEQYF. DNA for the CDR3: TGTGCCAGCAGTTCCCTGGGACTAGCGGGGACCTCCTACGAGCAGTACTTC.

This clonotype was seen a handful of times. The chain is built from TRBV7-2 and TRBJ1-2; D is possibly TRBD1 (5 bases). The CDR3 is 15 amino acids. V was shortened by 5 bases and J by 0 bases, with 13 bases between the two germline ends. Germline V CDR1 and CDR2: SGHTA, FQGNSA. The CDR3 DNA is TGTGCCAGCAGCCTAATGGGGGGGACTAACTATGGCTACACCTTC. Its translation is CASSLMGGTNYGYTF.

This clonotype was seen just once. The V and J genes are TRBV5-1 and TRBJ2-3; 10 nucleotides match TRBD2. The trim removed 3 bases at V and 6 bases at J, leaving 10 bases unmatched. CDR1 SGHRS and CDR2 YFSETQ come from the germline V gene. CDR3 length equals 16 residues. The CDR3 DNA reads as TGCGCCAGCAGCTCCTCTATAGCGGGGGGAGGGGATACGCAGTATTTT. Translating it yields CASSSSIAGGGDTQYF. Combining the CDR3 with reference TRBV5-1 and TRBJ2-3 gives the whole variable domain KAGVTQTPRYLIKTRGQQVTLSCSPISGHRSVSWYQQTPGQGLQFLFEYFSETQRNKGNFPGRFSGRQFSNSRSEMNVSTLELGDSALYLCASSSSIAGGGDTQYFGPGTRLTVL.

This clonotype turned up a few times. V is TRBV10-3 and J is TRBJ1-3, with D hard to call. CDR3 size: 12 residues. Germline loops: CDR1 ENHRY, CDR2 SYGVKD. V lost 6 bases, J lost 0 bases, and 3 bases lay in between. The CDR3 here is CAIRGSGNTIYF. For the CDR3, the DNA is TGTGCCATCAGGGGCTCTGGAAACACCATATATTTT.

The chain joins TRBV5-6 to TRBJ1-4; D may be TRBD1 (5 bases). The CDR3 is 17 residues long. The V end lost 2 bases, the J end lost 0 bases, and 14 bases lay between the germline ends. CDR1 SGHDT and CDR2 YYEEEE come from the germline V gene. The CDR3 nucleotides read TGTGCCAGCAGCTTCTTCGAGGGGTTCTCAACTAATGAAAAACTGTTTTTT. The encoded protein is CASSFFEGFSTNEKLFF.

This clonotype has a handful of counts. J is TRBJ2-7 and V is TRBV12-3 or TRBV12-4, with D maybe TRBD2 (5 bases). This CDR3 contains 15 residues. Deletions cut 3 bases from V and 5 bases from J, with 17 bases between. The CDR3 DNA sequence: TGTGCCAGCAGTTTGTGGGCACTAGGTGTCCACGAGCAGTACTTC. Residues: CASSLWALGVHEQYF.

The CDR3 loop reads CASSVNTLNEQFF. The CDR3 DNA reads as TGTGCCAGCAGTGTCAACACCTTAAATGAGCAGTTCTTC. The chain employs TRBV6-1 and TRBJ2-1, with D unclear. Germline V gene lookup returns CDR1 MNHNS and CDR2 SASEGT. Trimming shortened V by 4 bases and J by 7 bases, and 11 bases separated the two germline ends. This CDR3 spans 13 amino acids.

The rearrangement links TRBV7-9 to TRBJ2-1, with TRBD2 identical over 13 bases. The germline gives CDR1 SEHNR, CDR2 FQNEAQ (reference sequence). V lost 6 bases to trimming and J lost 3 bases; unmatched junction nucleotides: 5. This CDR3 is 16 amino acids long. CDR3 nucleotides: TGTGCCAGCAGTACCGGGACTAGCGGGAACTACAATGAGCAGTTCTTC. It yields the protein CASSTGTSGNYNEQFF.

This clonotype turned up a few times. The chain is built from TRBV6-5 and TRBJ2-5; either TRBD1 or TRBD2 may supply D (5 bases each). The CDR3 is 15 amino acids. V was shortened by 0 bases and J by 3 bases, with 11 bases between the two germline ends. The germline gives CDR1 MNHEY, CDR2 SVGAGI. This chain's CDR3 is CASSYSGTLKETQYF. The CDR3 DNA is TGTGCCAGCAGTTACTCCGGGACCCTGAAAGAGACCCAGTACTTC.

This clonotype was counted between two and nine times. The CDR3 nucleotides read TGTGCCAGCAGCTTAGCGATTACAGGGATCCCCTACGAGCAGTACTTC. Translated: CASSLAITGIPYEQYF. The chain employs TRBV7-8 and TRBJ2-7, with D possibly being TRBD1 (6 bases). The CDR3 covers 16 residues. The germline V gene encodes CDR1 SGHVS and CDR2 FQNEAQ. V lost 0 bases and J lost 2, with 14 bases in between.

The V and J genes are TRBV5-6 and TRBJ2-1; either TRBD1 or TRBD2 may fit D (5 bases each). The CDR3 has 14 residues. V gave up 4 bases and J gave up 10 bases, with 18 bases separating them. The V gene's germline CDR1 is SGHDT and CDR2 YYEEEE. The CDR3 reads CASSIRDPDGEQFF. The CDR3 DNA reads as TGTGCCAGCAGCATCCGGGACCCAGATGGCGAGCAGTTCTTC.